This TCR beta chain was sequenced in a study of blood T cell repertoires in COVID-19. For the study at large: Samples of COVID-19 (acute and convalescent) were obtained from the United States, Italy and Spain. The cDNA or gDNA used as material had been derived from T cells, B-cell-depleted T cells, or PBMCs.

In the original workflow: Nucleated cell counts were estimated from reference gene primer amplification. The method was immunoSEQ multiplex PCR; TCRdb's version includes in-frame clones alone and lacks a portion of them. That table gives V, J and clone size, and the DNA gave D and trimming. The sample records a few hundred thousand clones, 80% to 90% being singletons. CDR1 and CDR2 from the germline V gene are SGHDT and YYEEEE. This CDR3 spans 13 amino acids. V was clipped by 7 bases and J by 3 bases; unmatched bases: 6. Sequencing input: PBMCs or T cells enriched from blood (not recorded which). V usage is TRBV5-6 and J usage is TRBJ2-7; 8 bases line up with TRBD1. The clonotype comes from a woman aged 35 to 49 with acute COVID-19. CDR3 protein: CASGQGTHYEQYF. The CDR3 nucleotides read TGTGCCAGCGGACAGGGTACGCACTACGAGCAGTACTTC.